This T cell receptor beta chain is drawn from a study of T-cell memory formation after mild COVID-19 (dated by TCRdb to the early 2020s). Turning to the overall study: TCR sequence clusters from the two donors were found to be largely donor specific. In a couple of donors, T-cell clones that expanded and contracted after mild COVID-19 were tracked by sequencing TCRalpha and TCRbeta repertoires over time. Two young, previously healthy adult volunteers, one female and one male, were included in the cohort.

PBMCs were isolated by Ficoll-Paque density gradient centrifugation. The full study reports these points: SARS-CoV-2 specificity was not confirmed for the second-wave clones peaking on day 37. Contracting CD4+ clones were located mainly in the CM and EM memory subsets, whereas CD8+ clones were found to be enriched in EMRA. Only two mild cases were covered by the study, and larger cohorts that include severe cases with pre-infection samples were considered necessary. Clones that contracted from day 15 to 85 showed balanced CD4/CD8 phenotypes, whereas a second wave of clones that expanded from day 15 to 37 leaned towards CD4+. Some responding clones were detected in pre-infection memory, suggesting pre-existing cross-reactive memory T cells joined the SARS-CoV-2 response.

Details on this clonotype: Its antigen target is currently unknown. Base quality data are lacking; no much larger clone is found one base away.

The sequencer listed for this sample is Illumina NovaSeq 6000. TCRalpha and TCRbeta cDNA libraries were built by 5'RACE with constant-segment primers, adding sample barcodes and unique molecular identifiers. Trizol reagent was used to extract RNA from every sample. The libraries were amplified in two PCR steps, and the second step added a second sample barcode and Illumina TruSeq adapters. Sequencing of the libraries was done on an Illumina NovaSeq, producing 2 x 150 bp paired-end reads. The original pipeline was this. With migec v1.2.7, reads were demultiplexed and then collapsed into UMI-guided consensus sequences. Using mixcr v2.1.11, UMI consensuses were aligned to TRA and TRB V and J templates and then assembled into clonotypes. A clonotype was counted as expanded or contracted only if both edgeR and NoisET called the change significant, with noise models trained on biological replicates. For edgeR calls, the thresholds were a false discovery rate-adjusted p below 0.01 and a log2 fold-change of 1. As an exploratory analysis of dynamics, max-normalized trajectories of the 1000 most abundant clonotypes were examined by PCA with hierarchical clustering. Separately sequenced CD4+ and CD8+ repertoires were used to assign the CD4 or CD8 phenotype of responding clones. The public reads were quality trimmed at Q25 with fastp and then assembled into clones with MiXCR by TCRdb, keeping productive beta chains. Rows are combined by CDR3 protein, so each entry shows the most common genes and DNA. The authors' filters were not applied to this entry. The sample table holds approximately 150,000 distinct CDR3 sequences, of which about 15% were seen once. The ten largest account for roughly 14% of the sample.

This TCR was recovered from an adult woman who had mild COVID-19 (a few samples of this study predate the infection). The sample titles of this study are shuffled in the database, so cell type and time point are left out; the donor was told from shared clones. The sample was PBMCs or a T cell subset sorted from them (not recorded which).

The DNA is as follows: TGCGCCAGCAGCCAAGAACTAGCGGGATCCTACGAGCAGTACTTC. Translated, this gives CASSQELAGSYEQYF. Rearrangement joined TRBV4-3 to TRBJ2-7, and 10 junctional nucleotides match TRBD2. Ends trimmed: V by 0 bases, J by 1 base; bases unmatched to a gene: 0. CDR1 and CDR2 were assigned from the germline V gene as LGHNA and YSLEER. From the cysteine through the phenylalanine, the CDR3 covers 15 amino acids. Only the CDR3 portion is preserved as DNA: 45 bases, with reading frame beginning at the first base.